This TCR beta chain was identified during a study of cytomegalovirus exposure and HLA in healthy donors. The germline V gene has CDR1 SGHNT and CDR2 YYREEE (reference sequence). The CDR3 covers 17 residues. Trimming cost V 0 bases and J 3 bases; bases outside gene matches: 11. Overall study findings and caveats: Available immune exposure information covered CMV serostatus only. Cytomegalovirus status was reportedly diagnosed by the classifier with high sensitivity and specificity. A later analysis linked a missense DCLRE1C variant to TCR beta V- and J-gene trimming.

On this clone itself: Its antigen is undetermined.

Primers for the PCR totalled 60 Vbeta and 13 Jbeta. Repertoires were generated with immunoSEQ multiplex PCR, while TCRdb's copy carries only in-frame clones and drops some. The table records about 150,000 clones, about two thirds of them present only once. The clonotype comes from an older woman in good health and CMV-seropositive. The rearrangement uses TRBV5-4 and TRBJ2-5; 7 positions match TRBD1. Sequenced material: PBMCs. CDR3 loop: CASSLVRGRALEETQYF. The DNA for the CDR3 is TGTGCCAGCAGCTTGGTAAGGGGGCGGGCCCTTGAAGAGACCCAGTACTTC.